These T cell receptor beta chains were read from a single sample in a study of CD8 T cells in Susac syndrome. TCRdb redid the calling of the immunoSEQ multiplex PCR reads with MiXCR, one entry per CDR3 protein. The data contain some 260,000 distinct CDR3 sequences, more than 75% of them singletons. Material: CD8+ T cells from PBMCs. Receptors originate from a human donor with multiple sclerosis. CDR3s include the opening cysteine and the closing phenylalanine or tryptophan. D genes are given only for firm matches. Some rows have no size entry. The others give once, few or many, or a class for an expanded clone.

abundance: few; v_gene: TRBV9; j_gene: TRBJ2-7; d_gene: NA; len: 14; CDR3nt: TGTGCCAGCAGCGTAGCCGGGGGCGTAGACGAGCAGTACTTC; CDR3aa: CASSVAGGVDEQYF
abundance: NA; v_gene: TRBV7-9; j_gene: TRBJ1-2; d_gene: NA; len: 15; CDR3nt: TGTGCCAGCAGCTTGGACATCCAGACTAACTATGGCTACACCTTC; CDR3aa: CASSLDIQTNYGYTF
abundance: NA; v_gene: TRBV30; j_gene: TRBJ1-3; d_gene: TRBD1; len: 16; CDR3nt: TGTGCCTGGAGCCTCGGGACAGGGGGCGATGGAAACACCATATATTTT; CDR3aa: CAWSLGTGGDGNTIYF
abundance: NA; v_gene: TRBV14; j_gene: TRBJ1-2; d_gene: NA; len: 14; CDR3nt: TGTGCCAGCAGCCCCGACAGTTTTCACCATGGCTACACCTTC; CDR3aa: CASSPDSFHHGYTF
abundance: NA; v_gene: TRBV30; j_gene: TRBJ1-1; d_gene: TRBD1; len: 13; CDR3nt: TGTGCCTGGAGTGTGCAGGGGGACACTGAAGCCTTCTTT; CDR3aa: CAWSVQGDTEAFF
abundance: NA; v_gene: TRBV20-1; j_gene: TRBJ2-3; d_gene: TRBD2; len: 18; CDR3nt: TGCAGTGCTAGTAGCCTAGCGGGAGTCAACGACGTCTCAGATACGCAGTATTTT; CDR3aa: CSASSLAGVNDVSDTQYF
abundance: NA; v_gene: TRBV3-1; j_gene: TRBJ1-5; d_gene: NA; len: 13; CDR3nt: TGTGCCAGCAGCCAAGATCTGGAGCAGCCCCAGCATTTT; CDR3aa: CASSQDLEQPQHF
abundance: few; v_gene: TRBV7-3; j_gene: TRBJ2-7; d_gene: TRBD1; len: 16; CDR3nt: TGTGCCAGCAGCTTGGGCGACAGGGGACTTACCTACGAGCAGTACTTC; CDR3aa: CASSLGDRGLTYEQYF
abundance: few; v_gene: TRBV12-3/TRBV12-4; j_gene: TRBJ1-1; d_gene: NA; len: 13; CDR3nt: TGTGCCAGCAGCGGGAGTCGCGGCACTGAAGCTTTCTTT; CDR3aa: CASSGSRGTEAFF
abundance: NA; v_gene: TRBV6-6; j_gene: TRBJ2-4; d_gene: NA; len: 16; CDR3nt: TGTGCCAGCAGTTACTCTGGAGGGACGACCAAAAACATTCAGTACTTC; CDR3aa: CASSYSGGTTKNIQYF
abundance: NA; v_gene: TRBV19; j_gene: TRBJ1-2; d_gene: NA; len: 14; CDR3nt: TGTGCCAGTAGGACCCCCCGGCCAGCTTATGGCTACACCTTC; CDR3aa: CASRTPRPAYGYTF
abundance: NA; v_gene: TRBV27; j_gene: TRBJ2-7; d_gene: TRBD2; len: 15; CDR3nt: TGTGCCAGCAGTTTTTCTAGCGGGGGATTATACGAGCAGTACTTC; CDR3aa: CASSFSSGGLYEQYF
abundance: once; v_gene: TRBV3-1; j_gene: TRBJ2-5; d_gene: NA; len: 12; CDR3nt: TGTGCCAGCAGCCAAGATATGGAGACCCAGTACTTC; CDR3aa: CASSQDMETQYF
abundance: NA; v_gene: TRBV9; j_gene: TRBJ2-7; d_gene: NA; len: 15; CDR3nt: TGTGCCAGCAGCGTAGGGGGCGGGCTCACCTACGAGCAGTACTTC; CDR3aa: CASSVGGGLTYEQYF
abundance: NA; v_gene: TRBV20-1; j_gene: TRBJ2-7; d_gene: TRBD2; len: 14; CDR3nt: TGCAGTGCTAGAAGACTAGCGACTGTCTACGAGCAGTACTTC; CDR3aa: CSARRLATVYEQYF
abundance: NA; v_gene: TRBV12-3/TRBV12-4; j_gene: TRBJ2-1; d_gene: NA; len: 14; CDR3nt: TGTGCCAGCAGTGGAGGATCTCCTCTTGGTGAGCAGTTCTTC; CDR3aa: CASSGGSPLGEQFF
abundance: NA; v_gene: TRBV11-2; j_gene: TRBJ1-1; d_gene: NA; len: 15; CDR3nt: TGTGCCAGCAGCATAGGACAGTGTTCGAGGACTGAAGCTTTCTTT; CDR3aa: CASSIGQCSRTEAFF
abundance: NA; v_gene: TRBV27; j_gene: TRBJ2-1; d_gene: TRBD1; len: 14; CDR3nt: TGTGCCAGTTCCACGGGACAGGGCTACAATGAGCAGTTCTTC; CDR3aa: CASSTGQGYNEQFF
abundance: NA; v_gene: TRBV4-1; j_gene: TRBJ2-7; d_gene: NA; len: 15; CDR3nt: TGCGCCAGCAGCCAGAGTAGCGGTTACTCCTACGAGCAGTACTTC; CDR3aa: CASSQSSGYSYEQYF
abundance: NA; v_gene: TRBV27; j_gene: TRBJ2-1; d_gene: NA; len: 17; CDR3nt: TGTGCCAGCAGTTCCGAAGGCCCGGGAGCGGGCGGCTATGAGCAGTTCTTC; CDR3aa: CASSSEGPGAGGYEQFF
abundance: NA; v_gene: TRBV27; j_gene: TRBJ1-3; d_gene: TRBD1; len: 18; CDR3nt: TGTGCCAGCAGTTTATCGTCCCCGGGACAGGGTGTTGGAAACACCATATATTTT; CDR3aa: CASSLSSPGQGVGNTIYF
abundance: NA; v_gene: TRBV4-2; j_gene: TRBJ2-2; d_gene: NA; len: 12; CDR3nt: TGTGCCAGCAGCCAAGCTGGGAGGGAGCTGTTTTTT; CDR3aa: CASSQAGRELFF
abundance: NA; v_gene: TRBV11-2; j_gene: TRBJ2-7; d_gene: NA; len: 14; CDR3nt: TGTGCCAGCAGCTTAGTAGGGTCGGGCTACGAGCAGTACTTC; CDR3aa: CASSLVGSGYEQYF
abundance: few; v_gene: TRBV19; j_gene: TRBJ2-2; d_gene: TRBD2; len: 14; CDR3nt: TGTGCCAGTAGCCTGGCGGGGGACACCGGGGAGCTGTTTTTT; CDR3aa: CASSLAGDTGELFF
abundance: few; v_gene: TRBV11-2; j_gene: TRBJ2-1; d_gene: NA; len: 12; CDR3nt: TGTGCCAGCAGCTCTCTAGACAATGAGCAGTTCTTC; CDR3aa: CASSSLDNEQFF
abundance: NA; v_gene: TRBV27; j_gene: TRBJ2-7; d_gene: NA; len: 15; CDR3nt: TGTGCCAGCAGTAGTCTACAGGAGAATACCTACGAGCAGTACTTC; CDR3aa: CASSSLQENTYEQYF
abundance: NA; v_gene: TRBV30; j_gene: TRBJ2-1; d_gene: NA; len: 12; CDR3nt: TGTGCCTGGAGTCAAGTTGGGGCCTTGAGGTTCTTC; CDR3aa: CAWSQVGALRFF
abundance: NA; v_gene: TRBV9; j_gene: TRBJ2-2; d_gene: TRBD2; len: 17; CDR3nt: TGTGCCAGCAGCGTAGCTGGGCTAGCGGGAGGAGGCGGGGAGCTGTTTTTT; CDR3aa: CASSVAGLAGGGGELFF
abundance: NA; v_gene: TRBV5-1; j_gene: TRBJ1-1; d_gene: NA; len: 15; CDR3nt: TGCGCCAGCAGCCCCGACCCCAGCAGGGAAACTGAAGCTTTCTTT; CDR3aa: CASSPDPSRETEAFF
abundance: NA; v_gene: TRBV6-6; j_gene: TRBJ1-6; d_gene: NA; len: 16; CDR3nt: TGTGCCAGCAGTTACCCCAGGGACCTCCCTAATTCACCCCTCCACTTT; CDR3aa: CASSYPRDLPNSPLHF
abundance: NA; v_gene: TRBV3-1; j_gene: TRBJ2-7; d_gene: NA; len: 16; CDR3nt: TGTGCCAGCAGCCCGGCCGGGAGATCAAGGGTTTACGAGCAGTACTTC; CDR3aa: CASSPAGRSRVYEQYF
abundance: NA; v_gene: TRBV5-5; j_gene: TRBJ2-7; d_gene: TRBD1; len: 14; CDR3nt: TGTGCCAGCAGCTTGCCAGGGACAGGGTTCGAGCAGTACTTC; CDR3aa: CASSLPGTGFEQYF
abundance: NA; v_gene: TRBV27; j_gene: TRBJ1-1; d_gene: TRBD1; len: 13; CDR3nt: TGTGCCAGCAGGACAGGGTGGAACACTGAAGCTTTCTTT; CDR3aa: CASRTGWNTEAFF
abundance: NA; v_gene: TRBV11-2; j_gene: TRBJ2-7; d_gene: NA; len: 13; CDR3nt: TGTGCCAGCAGCTCTTACCACTCCTACGAGCAGTACTTC; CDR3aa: CASSSYHSYEQYF
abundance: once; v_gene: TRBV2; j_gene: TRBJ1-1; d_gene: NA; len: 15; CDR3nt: TGTGCCAGCAGGGCGGCCCCAACAGGGATGAATGAAGCTTTCTTT; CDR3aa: CASRAAPTGMNEAFF
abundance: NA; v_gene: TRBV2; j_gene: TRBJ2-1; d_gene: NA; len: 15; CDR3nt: TGTGCCAGCAGTGGTGACGGGCCCAAGGGCAATGAGCAGTTCTTC; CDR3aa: CASSGDGPKGNEQFF
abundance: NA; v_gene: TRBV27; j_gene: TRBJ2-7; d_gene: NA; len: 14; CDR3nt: TGTGCCAGCAGTTACGGCAGGGTCGCCGGCGAGCAGTACTTC; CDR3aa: CASSYGRVAGEQYF
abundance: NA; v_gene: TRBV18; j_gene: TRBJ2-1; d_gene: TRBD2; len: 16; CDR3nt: TGTGCCAGCTCACTGACTAGCGGGAGAGGCCGCAATGAGCAGTTCTTC; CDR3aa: CASSLTSGRGRNEQFF
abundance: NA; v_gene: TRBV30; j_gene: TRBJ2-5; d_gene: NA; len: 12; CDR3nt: TGTGCCTGGAGTTACTCACAAGAGACCCAGTACTTC; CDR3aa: CAWSYSQETQYF
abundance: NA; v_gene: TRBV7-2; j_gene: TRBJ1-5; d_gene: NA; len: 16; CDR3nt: TGTGCCAGCAGCTTAGTAGGGGGATATAGCAATCAGCCCCAGCATTTT; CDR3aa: CASSLVGGYSNQPQHF
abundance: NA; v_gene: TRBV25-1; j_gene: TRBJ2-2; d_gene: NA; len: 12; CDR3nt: TGTGCCAGCGGCCCGACGGGCGGGGAGCTGTTTTTT; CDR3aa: CASGPTGGELFF
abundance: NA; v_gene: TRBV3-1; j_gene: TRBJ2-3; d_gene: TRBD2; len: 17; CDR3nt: TGTGCCAGCAGGTCCTCTACTAGCGGAGCTAGCACAGATACGCAGTATTTT; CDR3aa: CASRSSTSGASTDTQYF
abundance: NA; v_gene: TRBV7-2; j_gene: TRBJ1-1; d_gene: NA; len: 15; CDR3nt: TGTGCCAGCAGCTTCTCAGGGGTCCGGGACACTGAAGCTTTCTTT; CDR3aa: CASSFSGVRDTEAFF
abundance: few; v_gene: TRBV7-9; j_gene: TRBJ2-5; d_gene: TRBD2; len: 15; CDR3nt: TGTGCCAGCAGCTTAGCATCTAGCGGAGAAGAGACCCAGTACTTC; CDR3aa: CASSLASSGEETQYF
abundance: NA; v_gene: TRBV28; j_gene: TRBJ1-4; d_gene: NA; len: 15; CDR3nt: TGTGCCAGCAGTTTGACAGCTACAACTAATGAAAAACTGTTTTTT; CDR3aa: CASSLTATTNEKLFF